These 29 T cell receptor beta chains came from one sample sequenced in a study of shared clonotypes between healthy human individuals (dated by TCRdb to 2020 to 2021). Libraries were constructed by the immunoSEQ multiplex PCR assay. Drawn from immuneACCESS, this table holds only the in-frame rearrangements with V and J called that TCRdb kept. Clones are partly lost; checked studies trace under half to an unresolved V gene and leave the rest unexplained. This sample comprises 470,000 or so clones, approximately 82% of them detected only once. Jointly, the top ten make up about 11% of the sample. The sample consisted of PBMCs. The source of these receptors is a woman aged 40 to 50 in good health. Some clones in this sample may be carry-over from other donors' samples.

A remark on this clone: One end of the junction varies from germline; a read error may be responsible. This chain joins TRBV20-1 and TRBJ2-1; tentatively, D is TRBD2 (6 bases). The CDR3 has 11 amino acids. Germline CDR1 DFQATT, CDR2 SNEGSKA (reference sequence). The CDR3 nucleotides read TGCAGTGCTAGATGGGACTCAAGGGCGGTCTTC. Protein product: CSARWDSRAVF.

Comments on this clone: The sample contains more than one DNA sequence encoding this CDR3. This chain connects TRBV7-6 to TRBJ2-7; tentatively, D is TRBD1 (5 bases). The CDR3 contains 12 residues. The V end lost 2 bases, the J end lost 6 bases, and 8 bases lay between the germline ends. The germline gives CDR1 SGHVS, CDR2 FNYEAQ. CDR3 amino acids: CASSLPQGEQYF. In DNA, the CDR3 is TGTGCCAGCAGCTTACCCCAGGGCGAGCAGTACTTC.

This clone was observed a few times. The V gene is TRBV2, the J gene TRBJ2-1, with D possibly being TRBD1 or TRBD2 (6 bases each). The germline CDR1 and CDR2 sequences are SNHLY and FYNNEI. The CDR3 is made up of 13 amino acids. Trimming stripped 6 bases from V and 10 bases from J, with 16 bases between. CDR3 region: CASRAGEVGEQFF. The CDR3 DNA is TGTGCCAGCAGGGCAGGGGAGGTCGGGGAGCAGTTCTTC.

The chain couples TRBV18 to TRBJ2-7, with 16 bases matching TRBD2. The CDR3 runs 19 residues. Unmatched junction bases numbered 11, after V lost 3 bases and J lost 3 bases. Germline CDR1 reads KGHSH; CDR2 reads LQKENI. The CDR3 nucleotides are TGTGCCAGCTCACCTGGGACTAGCGGGAGGGCTACCTCCGTCTACGAGCAGTACTTC. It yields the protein CASSPGTSGRATSVYEQYF.

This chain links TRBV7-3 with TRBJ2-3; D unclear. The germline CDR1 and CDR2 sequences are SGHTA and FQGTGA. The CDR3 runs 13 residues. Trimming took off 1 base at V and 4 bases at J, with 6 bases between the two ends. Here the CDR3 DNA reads TGTGCCAGCAGCTTAATTCCCGCAGATACGCAGTATTTT. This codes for CASSLIPADTQYF.

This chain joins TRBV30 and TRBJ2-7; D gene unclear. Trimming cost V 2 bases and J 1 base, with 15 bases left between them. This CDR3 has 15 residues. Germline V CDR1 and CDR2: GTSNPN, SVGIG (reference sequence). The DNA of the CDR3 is TGTGCCTGGAGTCAACTCCGACACCCATCCTACGAGCAGTACTTC. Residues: CAWSQLRHPSYEQYF.

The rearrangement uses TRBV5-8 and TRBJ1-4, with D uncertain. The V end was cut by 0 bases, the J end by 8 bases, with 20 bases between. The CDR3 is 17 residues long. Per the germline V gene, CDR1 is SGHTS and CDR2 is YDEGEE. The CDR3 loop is CASSLAMSVQTREKLFF. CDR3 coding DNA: TGTGCCAGCAGCTTGGCCATGTCGGTTCAGACGCGGGAAAAACTGTTTTTT.

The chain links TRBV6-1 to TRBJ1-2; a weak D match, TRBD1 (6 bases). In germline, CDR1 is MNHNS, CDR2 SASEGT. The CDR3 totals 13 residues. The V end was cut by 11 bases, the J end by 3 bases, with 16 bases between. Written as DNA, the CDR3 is TGTGCCGCTACGGGATCAGGGGACTATGGCTACACCTTC. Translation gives CAATGSGDYGYTF.

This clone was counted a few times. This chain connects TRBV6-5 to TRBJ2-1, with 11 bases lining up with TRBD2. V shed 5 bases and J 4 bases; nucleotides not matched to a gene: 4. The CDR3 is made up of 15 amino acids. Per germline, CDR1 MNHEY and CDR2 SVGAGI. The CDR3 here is CASSQTSGTYNEQFF. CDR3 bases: TGTGCCAGCAGTCAGACTAGCGGGACGTACAATGAGCAGTTCTTC.

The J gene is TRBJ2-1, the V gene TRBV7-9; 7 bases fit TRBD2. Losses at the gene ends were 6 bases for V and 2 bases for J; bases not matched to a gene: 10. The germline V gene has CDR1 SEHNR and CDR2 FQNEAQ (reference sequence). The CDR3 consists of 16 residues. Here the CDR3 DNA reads TGTGCCAGCAGTGAAACTAGCGTATTACCCTACAATGAGCAGTTCTTC. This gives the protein CASSETSVLPYNEQFF. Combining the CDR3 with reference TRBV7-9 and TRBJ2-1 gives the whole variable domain DTGVSQNPRHKITKRGQNVTFRCDPISEHNRLYWYRQTLGQGPEFLTYFQNEAQLEKSRLLSDRFSAERPKGSFSTLEIQRTEQGDSAMYLCASSETSVLPYNEQFFGPGTRLTVL.

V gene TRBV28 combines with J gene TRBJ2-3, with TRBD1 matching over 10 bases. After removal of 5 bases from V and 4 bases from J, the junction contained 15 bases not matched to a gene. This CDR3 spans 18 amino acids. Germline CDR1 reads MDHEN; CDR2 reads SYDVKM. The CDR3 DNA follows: TGTGCCAGCAGTCACCGTCCCGGCCGGGACAGGGGTGCAGATACGCAGTATTTT. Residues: CASSHRPGRDRGADTQYF.

The CDR3 here is CAISGQGVGETQYF. CDR3 bases: TGTGCCATCAGTGGACAGGGGGTAGGAGAGACCCAGTACTTC. V usage is TRBV10-3 and J usage is TRBJ2-5; 9 positions match TRBD1. Germline assignment: CDR1 ENHRY and CDR2 SYGVKD. Losses at the gene ends were 4 bases for V and 4 bases for J; bases not matched to a gene: 4. CDR3 size: 14 residues.

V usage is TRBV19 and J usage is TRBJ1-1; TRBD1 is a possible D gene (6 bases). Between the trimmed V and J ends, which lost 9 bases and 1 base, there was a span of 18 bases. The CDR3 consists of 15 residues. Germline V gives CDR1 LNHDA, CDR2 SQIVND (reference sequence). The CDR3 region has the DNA TGTGCCAGCTCCCGGTGGGGGGGGCGGAACACTGAAGCTTTCTTT. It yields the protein CASSRWGGRNTEAFF.

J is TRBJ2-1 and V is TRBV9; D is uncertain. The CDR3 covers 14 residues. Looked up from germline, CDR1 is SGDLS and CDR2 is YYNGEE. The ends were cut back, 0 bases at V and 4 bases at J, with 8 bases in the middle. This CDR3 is CASSVGADYNEQFF. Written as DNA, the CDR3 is TGTGCCAGCAGCGTAGGTGCGGATTACAATGAGCAGTTCTTC. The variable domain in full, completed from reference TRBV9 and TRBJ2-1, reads DSGVTQTPKHLITATGQRVTLRCSPRSGDLSVYWYQQSLDQGLQFLIQYYNGEERAKGNILERFSAQQFPDLHSELNLSSLELGDSALYFCASSVGADYNEQFFGPGTRLTVL.

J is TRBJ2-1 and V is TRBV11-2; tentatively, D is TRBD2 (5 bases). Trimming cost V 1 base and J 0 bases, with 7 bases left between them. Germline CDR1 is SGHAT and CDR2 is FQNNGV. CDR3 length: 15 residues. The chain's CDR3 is CASSLVRGSYNEQFF. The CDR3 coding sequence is TGTGCCAGCAGCTTAGTTCGGGGCTCCTACAATGAGCAGTTCTTC.

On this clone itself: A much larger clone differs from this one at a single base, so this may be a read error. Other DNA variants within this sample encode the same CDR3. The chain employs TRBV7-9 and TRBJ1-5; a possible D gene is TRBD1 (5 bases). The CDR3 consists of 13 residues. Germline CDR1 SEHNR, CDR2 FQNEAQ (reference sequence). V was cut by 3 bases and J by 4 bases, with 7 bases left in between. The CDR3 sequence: CASSLRGNQPQHF. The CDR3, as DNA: TGTGCCAGCAGCTTGCGGGGGAATCAGCCCCAGCATTTT.

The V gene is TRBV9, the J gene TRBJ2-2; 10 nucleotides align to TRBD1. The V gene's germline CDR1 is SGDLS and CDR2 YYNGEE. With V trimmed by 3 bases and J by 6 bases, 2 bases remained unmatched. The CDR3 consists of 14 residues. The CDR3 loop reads CASSEGQGPGELFF. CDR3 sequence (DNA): TGTGCCAGCAGCGAGGGACAGGGGCCCGGGGAGCTGTTTTTT.

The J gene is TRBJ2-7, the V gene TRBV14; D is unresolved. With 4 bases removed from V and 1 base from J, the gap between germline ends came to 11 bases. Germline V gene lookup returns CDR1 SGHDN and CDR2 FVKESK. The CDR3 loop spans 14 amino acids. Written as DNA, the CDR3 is TGTGCCAGCAGCCGGCAGGTAGGGTCCTACGAGCAGTACTTC. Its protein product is CASSRQVGSYEQYF.

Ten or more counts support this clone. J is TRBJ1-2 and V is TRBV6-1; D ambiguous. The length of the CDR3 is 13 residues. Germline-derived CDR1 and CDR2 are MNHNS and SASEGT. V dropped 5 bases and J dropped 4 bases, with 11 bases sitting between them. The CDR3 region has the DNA TGTGCCAGCAGTAGGGAACGGATCTATGGCTACACCTTC. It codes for CASSRERIYGYTF.

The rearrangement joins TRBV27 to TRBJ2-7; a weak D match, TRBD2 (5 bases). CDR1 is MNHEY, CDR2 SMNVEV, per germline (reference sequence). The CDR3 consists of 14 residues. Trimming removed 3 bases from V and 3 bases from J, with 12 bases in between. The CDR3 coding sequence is TGTGCCAGCAGTTTTTTCGGGAACAACTACGAGCAGTACTTC. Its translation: CASSFFGNNYEQYF.

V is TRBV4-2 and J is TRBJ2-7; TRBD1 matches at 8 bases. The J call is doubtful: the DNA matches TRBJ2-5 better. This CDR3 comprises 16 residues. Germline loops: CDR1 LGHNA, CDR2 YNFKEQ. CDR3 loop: CASSQAGPGGGETQYF. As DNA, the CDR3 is TGTGCCAGCAGCCAAGCCGGCCCAGGGGGCGGGGAGACCCAGTACTTC.

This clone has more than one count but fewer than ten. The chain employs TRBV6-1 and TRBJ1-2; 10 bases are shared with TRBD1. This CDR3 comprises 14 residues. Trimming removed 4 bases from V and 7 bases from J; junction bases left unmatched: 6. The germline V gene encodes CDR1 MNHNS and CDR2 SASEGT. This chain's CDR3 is CASSGTGGSSGYTF. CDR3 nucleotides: TGTGCCAGCAGTGGGACAGGGGGTTCTTCTGGCTACACCTTC.

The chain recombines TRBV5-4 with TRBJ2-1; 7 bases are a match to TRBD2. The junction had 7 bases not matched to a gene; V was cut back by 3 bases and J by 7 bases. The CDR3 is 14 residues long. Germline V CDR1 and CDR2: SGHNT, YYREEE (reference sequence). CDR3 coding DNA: TGTGCCAGCAGCTCGACCGGGAGGCGGAATGAGCAGTTCTTC. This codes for CASSSTGRRNEQFF.

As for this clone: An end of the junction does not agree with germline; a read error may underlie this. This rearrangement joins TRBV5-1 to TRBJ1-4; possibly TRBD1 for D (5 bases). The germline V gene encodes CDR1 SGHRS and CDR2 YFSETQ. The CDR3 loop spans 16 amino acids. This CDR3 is CASSLLRAGQNEKLVF. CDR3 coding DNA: TGCGCCAGCAGCTTATTACGGGCAGGGCAAAATGAAAAACTGGTTTTT.

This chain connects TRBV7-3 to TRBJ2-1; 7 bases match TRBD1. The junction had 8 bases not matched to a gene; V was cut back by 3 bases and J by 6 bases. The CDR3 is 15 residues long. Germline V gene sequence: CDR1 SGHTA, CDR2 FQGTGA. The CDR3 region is CASSLATGFLNEQFF. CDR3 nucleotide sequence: TGTGCCAGCAGCTTGGCGACAGGGTTCCTCAATGAGCAGTTCTTC.

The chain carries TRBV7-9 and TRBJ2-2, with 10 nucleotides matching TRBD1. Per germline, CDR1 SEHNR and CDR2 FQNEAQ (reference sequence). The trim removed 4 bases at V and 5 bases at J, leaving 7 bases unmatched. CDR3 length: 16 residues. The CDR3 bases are TGTGCCAGCAGCTGGGGACAGGGGCGATGGACCGGGGAGCTGTTTTTT. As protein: CASSWGQGRWTGELFF.

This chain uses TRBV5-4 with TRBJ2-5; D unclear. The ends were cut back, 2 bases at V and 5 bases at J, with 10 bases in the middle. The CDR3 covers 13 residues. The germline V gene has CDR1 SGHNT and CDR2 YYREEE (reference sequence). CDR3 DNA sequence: TGTGCCAGCAGCTTCAAGGGCAGGGAGACCCAGTACTTC. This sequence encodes CASSFKGRETQYF.

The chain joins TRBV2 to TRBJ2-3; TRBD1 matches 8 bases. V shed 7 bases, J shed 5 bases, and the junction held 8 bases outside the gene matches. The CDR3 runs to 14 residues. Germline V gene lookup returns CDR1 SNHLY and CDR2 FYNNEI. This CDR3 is CASISQGAGDTQYF. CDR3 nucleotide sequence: TGTGCCAGCATCTCGCAGGGGGCTGGAGATACGCAGTATTTT.

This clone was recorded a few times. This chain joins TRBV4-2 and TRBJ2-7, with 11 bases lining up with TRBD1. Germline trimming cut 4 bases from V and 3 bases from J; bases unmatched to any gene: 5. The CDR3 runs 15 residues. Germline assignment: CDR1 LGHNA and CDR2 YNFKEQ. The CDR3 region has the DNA TGTGCCAGCAGCCCCCGGGGACAGGGGGTCTACGAGCAGTACTTC. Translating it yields CASSPRGQGVYEQYF.